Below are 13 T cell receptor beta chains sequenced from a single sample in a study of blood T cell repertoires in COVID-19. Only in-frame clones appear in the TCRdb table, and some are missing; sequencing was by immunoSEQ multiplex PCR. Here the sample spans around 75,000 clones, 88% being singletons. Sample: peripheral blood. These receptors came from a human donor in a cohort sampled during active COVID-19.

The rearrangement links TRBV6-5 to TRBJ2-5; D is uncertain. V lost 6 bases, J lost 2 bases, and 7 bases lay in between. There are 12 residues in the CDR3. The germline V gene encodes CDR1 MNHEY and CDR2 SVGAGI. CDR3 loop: CASSQKQETQYF. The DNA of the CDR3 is TGTGCCAGCAGCCAGAAACAAGAGACCCAGTACTTC.

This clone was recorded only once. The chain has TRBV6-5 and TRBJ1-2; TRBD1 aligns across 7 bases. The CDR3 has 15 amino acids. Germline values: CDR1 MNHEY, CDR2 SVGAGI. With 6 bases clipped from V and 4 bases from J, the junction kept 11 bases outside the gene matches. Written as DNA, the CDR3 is TGTGCCAGCAGGCTAGGGGGCCCTCGGGGCTATGGCTACACCTTC. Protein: CASRLGGPRGYGYTF.

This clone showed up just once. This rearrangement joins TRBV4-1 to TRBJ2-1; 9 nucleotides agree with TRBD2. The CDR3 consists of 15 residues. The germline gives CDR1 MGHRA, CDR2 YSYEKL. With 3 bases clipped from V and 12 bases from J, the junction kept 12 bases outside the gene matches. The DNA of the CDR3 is TGCGCCAGCAGCCATGAGGGACTAGCCGGGGTAAGGCAGTTCTTC. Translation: CASSHEGLAGVRQFF.

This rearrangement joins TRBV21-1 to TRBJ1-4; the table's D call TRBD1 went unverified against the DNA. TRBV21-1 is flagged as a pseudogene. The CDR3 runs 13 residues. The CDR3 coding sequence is TGTGCCAGCTACGGTGGGCATGGTGAAAAACTGTTTTTT. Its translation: CASYGGHGEKLFF.

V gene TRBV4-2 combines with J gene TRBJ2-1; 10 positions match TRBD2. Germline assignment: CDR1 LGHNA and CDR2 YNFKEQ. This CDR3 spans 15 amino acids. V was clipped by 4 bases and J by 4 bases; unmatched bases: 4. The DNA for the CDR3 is TGTGCCAGCAGCCTTGGACTAGCGGAATACAATGAGCAGTTCTTC. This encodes CASSLGLAEYNEQFF.

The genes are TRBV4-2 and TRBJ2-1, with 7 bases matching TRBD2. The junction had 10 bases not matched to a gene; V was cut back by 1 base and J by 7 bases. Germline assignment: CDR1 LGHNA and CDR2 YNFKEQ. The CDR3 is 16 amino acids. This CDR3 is CASSQAGGSRTNEQFF. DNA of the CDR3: TGTGCCAGCAGCCAAGCGGGCGGGAGCAGGACGAATGAGCAGTTCTTC.

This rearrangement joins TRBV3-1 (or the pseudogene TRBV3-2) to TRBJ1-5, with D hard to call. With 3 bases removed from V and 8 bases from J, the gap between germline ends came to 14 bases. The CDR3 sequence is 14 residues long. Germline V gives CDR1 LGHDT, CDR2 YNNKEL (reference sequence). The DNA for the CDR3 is TGTGCCAGCAGCCAGAGGGCCGCACCCGAGCCCCAGCATTTT. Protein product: CASSQRAAPEPQHF.

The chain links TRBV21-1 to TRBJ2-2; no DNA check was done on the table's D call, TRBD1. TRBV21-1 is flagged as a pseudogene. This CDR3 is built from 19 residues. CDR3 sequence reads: CASSKAETGLSRGTGELFF. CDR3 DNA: TGTGCCAGCAGCAAAGCGGAGACAGGATTATCCAGGGGCACCGGGGAGCTGTTTTTT.

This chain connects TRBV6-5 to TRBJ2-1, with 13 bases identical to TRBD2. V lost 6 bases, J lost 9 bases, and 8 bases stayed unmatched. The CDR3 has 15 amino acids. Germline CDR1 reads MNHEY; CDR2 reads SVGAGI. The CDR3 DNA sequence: TGTGCCAGCAGACCAACTAGCGGGAGGGTAGGTGAGCAGTTCTTC. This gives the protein CASRPTSGRVGEQFF.

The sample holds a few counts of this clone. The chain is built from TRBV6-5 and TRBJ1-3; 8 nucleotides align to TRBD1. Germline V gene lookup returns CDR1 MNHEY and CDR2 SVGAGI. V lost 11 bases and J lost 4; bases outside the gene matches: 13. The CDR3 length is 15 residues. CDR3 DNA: TGTGCCGCTAGGTGGGCGACAGGGGCAGGAAACACCATATATTTT. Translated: CAARWATGAGNTIYF.

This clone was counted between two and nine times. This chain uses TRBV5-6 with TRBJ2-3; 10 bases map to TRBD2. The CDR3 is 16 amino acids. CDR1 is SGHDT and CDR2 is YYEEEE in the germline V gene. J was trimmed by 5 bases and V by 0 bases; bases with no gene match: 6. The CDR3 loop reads CASSLGLAGIGDTQYF. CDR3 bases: TGTGCCAGCAGCTTGGGACTAGCGGGTATCGGAGATACGCAGTATTTT.

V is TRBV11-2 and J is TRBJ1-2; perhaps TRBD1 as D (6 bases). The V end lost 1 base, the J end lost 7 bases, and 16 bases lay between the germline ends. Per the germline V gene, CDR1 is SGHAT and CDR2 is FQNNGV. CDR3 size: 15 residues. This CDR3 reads CASSLGTVSQGGYTF. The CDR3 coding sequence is TGTGCCAGCAGCTTAGGAACGGTGTCACAGGGTGGCTACACCTTC. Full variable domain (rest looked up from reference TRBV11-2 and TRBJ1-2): EAGVAQSPRYKIIEKRQSVAFWCNPISGHATLYWYQQILGQGPKLLIQFQNNGVVDDSQLPKDRFSAERLKGVDSTLKIQPAKLEDSAVYLCASSLGTVSQGGYTFGSGTRLTVV.

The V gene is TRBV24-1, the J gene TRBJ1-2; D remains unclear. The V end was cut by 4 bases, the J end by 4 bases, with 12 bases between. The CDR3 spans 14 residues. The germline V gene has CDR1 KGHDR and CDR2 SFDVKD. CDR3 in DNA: TGTGCCACCAGTGACCGGGGTCTGATCTATGGCTACACCTTC. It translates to CATSDRGLIYGYTF.